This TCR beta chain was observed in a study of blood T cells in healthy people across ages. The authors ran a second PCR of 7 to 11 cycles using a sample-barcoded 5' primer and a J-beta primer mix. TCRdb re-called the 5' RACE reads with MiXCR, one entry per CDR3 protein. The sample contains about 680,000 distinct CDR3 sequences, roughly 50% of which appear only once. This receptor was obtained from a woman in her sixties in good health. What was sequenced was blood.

CDR3 in DNA: TGCGCCAGCAGCTTGGGGGTAGCGGGTTCCTACAATGAGCAGTACTTC. This sequence encodes CASSLGVAGSYNEQYF. The gene calls are TRBV5-1 and TRBJ2-1, with 7 bases matching TRBD2. TRBJ2-7 matches the DNA end more closely, so the J call is doubtful. The CDR3 spans 16 residues. Germline loops: CDR1 SGHRS, CDR2 YFSETQ.